The 32 T cell receptor beta chains presented below share a single source sample, sequenced in a study of T cells after yellow fever vaccination. A single record per CDR3 protein comes from TCRdb applying MiXCR to the 5' RACE reads. The data show around 50,000 distinct CDR3 sequences, with 7.4% seen just once and around 28% held by the top ten. The specimen was CD8+ T cells sorted from PBMCs, collected roughly 14 days after the first yellow fever vaccination. All receptors derive from a man between 18 and 29 years old who received the YFV17D yellow fever vaccine.

This clonotype was counted many times. V is TRBV20-1 and J is TRBJ1-5; D is undetermined. Trimming cost V 2 bases and J 4 bases, with 6 bases left between them. CDR1 is DFQATT and CDR2 is SNEGSKA in the germline V gene (reference sequence). This CDR3 region has 12 residues. The CDR3 DNA reads TGCAGTGCTAGATACAGAAATCAGCCCCAGCATTTT. It codes for CSARYRNQPQHF.

This clonotype occurred many times. This rearrangement joins TRBV10-3 to TRBJ2-7, with 9 bases aligning to TRBD2. The CDR3 length is 15 residues. The J segment lost 0 bases and the V segment lost 8 bases, leaving 8 bases of the junction unmatched. The germline V gene has CDR1 ENHRY and CDR2 SYGVKD. In DNA form, the CDR3 reads TGTGCCATCGTCGCGGGGGGGATGGGCTCCTACGAGCAGTACTTC. It yields the protein CAIVAGGMGSYEQYF.

This clonotype was counted many times. Written as DNA, the CDR3 is TGCAGTGCTCAGACTATCTTAGCCAAAAACATTCAGTACTTC. It encodes CSAQTILAKNIQYF. The chain links TRBV20-1 to TRBJ2-4, with D perhaps matching TRBD2 (5 bases). With 5 bases removed from V and 0 bases from J, the gap between germline ends came to 11 bases. CDR3 length equals 14 residues. Germline V CDR1 and CDR2: DFQATT, SNEGSKA (reference sequence).

The CDR3 DNA follows: TGTGCCAGCAGCTTAGATGGTCGCGGGGGCGGGGGAGATACGCAGTATTTT. It encodes CASSLDGRGGGGDTQYF. V usage is TRBV11-2 and J usage is TRBJ2-3; tentatively, D is TRBD2 (7 bases). The V gene lost 0 bases and the J gene lost 5 bases, with 18 bases spanning the gap. There are 17 residues in the CDR3. The germline V gene encodes CDR1 SGHAT and CDR2 FQNNGV.

The CDR3, as DNA: TGTGCCAGCAGTGTCCCGGGACAGGCAAAAGAGACCCAGTACTTC. Amino acid sequence: CASSVPGQAKETQYF. The V gene is TRBV6-4, the J gene TRBJ2-5; TRBD1 matches 8 bases. Germline-derived CDR1 and CDR2 are MRHNA and SNTAGT. This CDR3 has 15 amino acids. J was trimmed by 3 bases and V by 4 bases; bases with no gene match: 7.

At least ten counts were recorded for this clonotype. The chain employs TRBV5-1 and TRBJ2-5; 10 positions match TRBD2. Germline V gene data show CDR1 as SGHRS and CDR2 as YFSETQ. V shed 4 bases and J 5 bases; nucleotides not matched to a gene: 5. The CDR3 runs to 14 residues. CDR3 nucleotides: TGCGCCAGCAGCCTAGCGGGGGCGTGGGAGACCCAGTACTTC. Its translation is CASSLAGAWETQYF.

This clonotype was observed many times. V gene TRBV6-5 combines with J gene TRBJ2-5; unclear D gene. The CDR3 contains 11 residues. The V gene's germline CDR1 is MNHEY and CDR2 SVGAGI. V dropped 7 bases and J dropped 5 bases, with 8 bases sitting between them. The CDR3 region has the DNA TGTGCCAGCATCAAGTGGGAGACCCAGTACTTC. Its protein is CASIKWETQYF.

This clonotype has ten or more counts. The rearrangement uses TRBV4-3 and TRBJ2-3, with D perhaps TRBD1 or TRBD2 (5 bases each). Trimming took 1 base from V and 4 from J, leaving 9 bases between them. CDR3 length: 14 amino acids. Germline assignment: CDR1 LGHNA and CDR2 YSLEER. Here the CDR3 reads CASSQVTGPDTQYF. DNA of the CDR3: TGCGCCAGCAGCCAAGTTACGGGGCCAGATACGCAGTATTTT.

This chain links TRBV29-1 with TRBJ1-1; unclear D gene. The CDR3 consists of 14 residues. The germline V gene has CDR1 SQVTM and CDR2 ANQGSEA. V dropped 3 bases and J dropped 4 bases, with 15 bases sitting between them. The CDR3 protein is CSVDSEGLGTEAFF. CDR3 DNA sequence: TGCAGCGTTGATTCAGAGGGCCTAGGCACTGAAGCTTTCTTT.

About this clonotype itself: The junction shows a germline mismatch at one end, possibly a read error. The chain is built from TRBV5-1 and TRBJ1-4, with 7 bases identical to TRBD1. The CDR3 spans 14 residues. Germline V gene lookup returns CDR1 SGHRS and CDR2 YFSETQ. This CDR3 is CAGSGGQKVEKLFF. The CDR3, as DNA: TGCGCCGGCAGCGGGGGACAGAAGGTTGAAAAACTGTTTTTT.

This rearrangement joins TRBV6-2 or TRBV6-3 to TRBJ2-2, with D possibly TRBD1 on 6 matching bases. V was shortened by 6 bases and J by 5 bases, with 10 bases between the two germline ends. This CDR3 has 13 residues. Germline V CDR1 and CDR2: MNHEY, SVGEGT. CDR3 DNA sequence: TGTGCCAGCAGCTTACAGGGAACCGGGGAGCTGTTTTTT. The encoded protein is CASSLQGTGELFF.

The table lists this clonotype with many counts. The genes are TRBV6-2 or TRBV6-3 and TRBJ2-7; D is ambiguous. The CDR3 covers 11 residues. The germline V gene has CDR1 MNHEY and CDR2 SVGEGT. V lost 6 bases and J 2 bases, leaving 5 bases between the germline ends. The CDR3 coding sequence is TGTGCCAGCAGAGTGACCTACGAGCAGTACTTC. Its translation: CASRVTYEQYF.

The chain recombines TRBV2 with TRBJ1-1; D is unclear. V was pared by 6 bases and J by 3 bases, with 11 bases between. CDR1 is SNHLY and CDR2 is FYNNEI in the germline V gene. The CDR3 length is 13 residues. The CDR3 loop reads CASSRAEDTEAFF. CDR3 coding DNA: TGTGCCAGCAGCCGCGCCGAGGACACTGAAGCTTTCTTT. The whole variable domain, remainder taken from reference TRBV2 and TRBJ1-1, is EPEVTQTPSHQVTQMGQEVILRCVPISNHLYFYWYRQILGQKVEFLVSFYNNEISEKSEIFDDQFSVERPDGSNFTLKIRSTKLEDSAMYFCASSRAEDTEAFFGQGTRLTVV.

This clonotype occurred many times. The genes are TRBV27 and TRBJ2-7; D not certain. The CDR3 is 15 amino acids. Germline lookup yields CDR1 MNHEY and CDR2 SMNVEV (reference sequence). With 0 bases removed from V and 1 base from J, the gap between germline ends came to 10 bases. The chain's CDR3 is CASSLSPGPSYEQYF. The CDR3 DNA follows: TGTGCCAGCAGTTTATCCCCCGGGCCTTCCTACGAGCAGTACTTC.

The sample holds many counts of this clonotype. V gene TRBV27 combines with J gene TRBJ2-3; 8 bases fit TRBD1. J lost 0 bases, V lost 6 bases, and 5 bases had no gene match. CDR3 size: 15 residues. Germline V CDR1 and CDR2: MNHEY, SMNVEV (reference sequence). The CDR3 coding sequence is TGTGCCAGCAGCGACAGGGGACCTAGCACAGATACGCAGTATTTT. Translated, it gives CASSDRGPSTDTQYF.

On this clonotype: The junction shows a germline mismatch at one end, possibly a read error. The rearrangement joins TRBV11-2 to TRBJ2-3, with D perhaps matching TRBD1 or TRBD2 (5 bases each). This CDR3 spans 11 amino acids. Looked up from germline, CDR1 is SGHAT and CDR2 is FQNNGV. CDR3 DNA sequence: TGTGCCAGCAGCTTAGGAGGGGAGAAGGATTTT. As protein: CASSLGGEKDF. Supplemented by reference TRBV11-2 and TRBJ2-3, the full variable domain reads EAGVAQSPRYKIIEKRQSVAFWCNPISGHATLYWYQQILGQGPKLLIQFQNNGVVDDSQLPKDRFSAERLKGVDSTLKIQPAKLEDSAVYLCASSLGGEKDFGPGTRLTVL.

This clonotype was seen ten or more times. The chain employs TRBV9 and TRBJ2-2; no clear D. CDR1 is SGDLS and CDR2 is YYNGEE in the germline V gene. The CDR3 spans 13 residues. V was trimmed by 3 bases and J by 6 bases, leaving 9 bases between them. The CDR3 region is CASSGTGAGELFF. DNA of the CDR3: TGTGCCAGCAGCGGGACCGGCGCCGGGGAGCTGTTTTTT.

The table lists this clonotype with many counts. The chain is built from TRBV27 and TRBJ1-4, with D perhaps matching TRBD1 (5 bases). The CDR3 loop spans 15 amino acids. The germline gives CDR1 MNHEY, CDR2 SMNVEV (reference sequence). V was shortened by 2 bases and J by 2 bases, with 9 bases between the two germline ends. The CDR3 region is CASSLTGTTNEKLFF. The CDR3 DNA is TGTGCCAGCAGTTTAACCGGGACTACTAATGAAAAACTGTTTTTT.

The J gene is TRBJ2-3, the V gene TRBV5-6, with D possibly TRBD2 on 6 matching bases. The V and J ends lost 3 bases and 7 bases respectively, with 15 bases between them. Germline CDR1 is SGHDT and CDR2 is YYEEEE. The CDR3 totals 14 residues. CDR3 sequence: CASSSRDSTNTQYF. The CDR3 DNA reads TGTGCCAGCAGCTCCCGGGACTCCACCAATACGCAGTATTTT.

In this sample, this clonotype turned up many times. The chain has TRBV6-1 and TRBJ2-7; TRBD1 agrees at 9 bases. The CDR3 consists of 16 residues. V lost 1 base and J lost 5; bases outside the gene matches: 9. Germline CDR1 reads MNHNS; CDR2 reads SASEGT. The CDR3 reads CASSEEEGTGSHEQYF. The CDR3, as DNA: TGTGCCAGCAGTGAAGAAGAGGGGACAGGGTCGCACGAGCAGTACTTC.

This clonotype was picked up many times. The chain combines TRBV12-3 or TRBV12-4 with TRBJ2-3, with unresolved D. This CDR3 has 14 residues. V lost 6 bases and J lost 5, with 15 bases in between. CDR3 amino acids: CASRHLMAGDTQYF. The CDR3 bases are TGTGCCAGCAGACACCTTATGGCAGGAGATACGCAGTATTTT.

This clonotype was seen ten or more times. This chain links TRBV5-4 with TRBJ2-1; possibly TRBD2 for D (6 bases). CDR3 size: 12 residues. Deletions cut 4 bases from V and 9 bases from J, with 11 bases between. Germline values: CDR1 SGHNT, CDR2 YYREEE (reference sequence). CDR3 nucleotide sequence: TGTGCCAGCAGCCCGGCCGGGGGTGAGCAGTTCTTC. The encoded protein is CASSPAGGEQFF.

This clonotype occurred many times. The rearrangement joins TRBV27 to TRBJ1-2; no reliable D call. Germline assignment: CDR1 MNHEY and CDR2 SMNVEV (reference sequence). This CDR3 has 14 amino acids. V was shortened by 5 bases and J by 3 bases, with 13 bases between the two germline ends. CDR3 DNA: TGTGCCAGCAGTGGGAGCGGTAGTCACTATGGCTACACCTTC. This encodes CASSGSGSHYGYTF.

Remarks on this clonotype: A clone one base away is much larger, so this may be a read error. The rearrangement links TRBV7-2 to TRBJ1-1; D gene unclear. The CDR3 has 14 residues. Trimming pared 3 bases from V and 1 base from J, leaving 9 bases between. The germline V gene encodes CDR1 SGHTA and CDR2 FQGNSA. The CDR3, as DNA: TGTGCCAGCAGCTTTAGGTTCGGGAACACTGAAGCTTTCTTT. Its translation is CASSFRFGNTEAFF.

This clonotype was counted between two and nine times. The chain employs TRBV20-1 and TRBJ1-1; 7 nucleotides agree with TRBD1. Per germline, CDR1 DFQATT and CDR2 SNEGSKA (reference sequence). The J segment lost 7 bases and the V segment lost 1 base, leaving 6 bases of the junction unmatched. The CDR3 has 13 amino acids. Written as DNA, the CDR3 is TGCAGTGCTAGAGGGATCGACAGGGTTGAAGCTTTCTTT. Amino acid sequence: CSARGIDRVEAFF.

This clonotype was observed at least ten times. The V gene is TRBV7-3, the J gene TRBJ2-1; 8 nucleotides align to TRBD2. Trimming removed 2 bases from V and 5 bases from J; junction bases left unmatched: 2. The length of the CDR3 is 14 residues. Germline V CDR1 and CDR2: SGHTA, FQGTGA. The CDR3 region is CASSLYGGDNEQFF. DNA of the CDR3: TGTGCCAGCAGCTTATACGGGGGGGACAATGAGCAGTTCTTC.

This clonotype was seen ten or more times. V is TRBV21-1 and J is TRBJ2-7; TRBD1, the D gene given by the table, was not confirmed from the DNA. TRBV21-1 is an annotated pseudogene. There are 15 residues in the CDR3. In DNA, the CDR3 is TGTGCCAGCAGCAAAGATAGGGGTGGAATAAACGAGCAGTACGTC. Translating it yields CASSKDRGGINEQYV.

At least ten counts were recorded for this clonotype. The chain recombines TRBV11-3 with TRBJ2-3; D perhaps matches TRBD1 (6 bases). This CDR3 is 15 amino acids long. Per the germline V gene, CDR1 is SGHNT and CDR2 is YENEEA. V lost 4 bases, J lost 3 bases, and 14 bases lay in between. This chain's CDR3 is CASSSRDTETDTQYF. In nucleotides, the CDR3 is TGTGCCAGCAGCTCCCGGGACACGGAAACAGATACGCAGTATTTT.

This chain connects TRBV4-1 to TRBJ2-3, with a possible D match to TRBD2 (5 bases). CDR3 length: 15 amino acids. V lost 0 bases to trimming and J lost 1 base, with 8 bases between them. CDR1 is MGHRA and CDR2 is YSYEKL in the germline V gene. Here the CDR3 reads CASSQEEVRTDTQYF. Written as DNA, the CDR3 is TGCGCCAGCAGCCAAGAGGAGGTCCGCACAGATACGCAGTATTTT.

This clonotype was counted ten times or more. The genes are TRBV27 and TRBJ1-5, with D tentatively TRBD1 (6 bases). Trimming left V 6 bases short and J 2 bases short, with 20 bases between. Germline V gene sequence: CDR1 MNHEY, CDR2 SMNVEV (reference sequence). CDR3 size: 17 residues. The CDR3 nucleotides read TGTGCCAGCAGGGGGTGGGGGGCCGGGGATCGCAATCAGCCCCAGCATTTT. Its protein product is CASRGWGAGDRNQPQHF.

This clonotype was seen ten or more times. V gene TRBV4-1 combines with J gene TRBJ2-7; 7 nucleotides match TRBD2. V lost 0 bases, J lost 2 bases, and 10 bases stayed unmatched. Germline values: CDR1 MGHRA, CDR2 YSYEKL. CDR3 length: 17 amino acids. The CDR3 coding sequence is TGCGCCAGCAGCCAAGAAGAGGCGGGGGTCCTCCCCTACGAGCAGTACGTC. It codes for CASSQEEAGVLPYEQYV.

This clonotype was counted ten times or more. The chain links TRBV12-3 or TRBV12-4 to TRBJ1-1; D is unresolved. The V end lost 5 bases, the J end lost 4 bases, and 20 bases lay between the germline ends. CDR3 length: 16 amino acids. This CDR3 is CASSPPLEARSTEAFF. CDR3 nucleotides: TGTGCCAGCAGTCCTCCGTTAGAGGCAAGATCCACTGAAGCTTTCTTT.